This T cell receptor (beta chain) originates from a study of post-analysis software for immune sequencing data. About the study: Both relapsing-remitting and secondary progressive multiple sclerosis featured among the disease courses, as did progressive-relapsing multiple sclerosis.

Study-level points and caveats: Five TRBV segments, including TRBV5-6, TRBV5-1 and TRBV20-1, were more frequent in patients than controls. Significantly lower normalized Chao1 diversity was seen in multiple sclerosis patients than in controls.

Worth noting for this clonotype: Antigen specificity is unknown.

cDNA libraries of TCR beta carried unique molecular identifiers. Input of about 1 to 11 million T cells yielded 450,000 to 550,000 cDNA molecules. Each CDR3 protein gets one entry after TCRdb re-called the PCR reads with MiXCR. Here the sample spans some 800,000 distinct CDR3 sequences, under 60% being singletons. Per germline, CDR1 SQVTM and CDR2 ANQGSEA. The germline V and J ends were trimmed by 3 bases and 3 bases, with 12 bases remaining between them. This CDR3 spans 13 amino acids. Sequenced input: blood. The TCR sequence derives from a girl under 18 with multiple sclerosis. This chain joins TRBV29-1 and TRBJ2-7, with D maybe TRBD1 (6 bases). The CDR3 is CSVEEDSNYEQYF. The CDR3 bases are TGCAGCGTTGAGGAGGACAGTAACTACGAGCAGTACTTC.